The subject of this entry is one TCR beta chain. This receptor's antigen is unknown. Per-base quality was not reported, and no clone a single base away is much larger than it. The source of the sample is a study of blood T cell repertoires in COVID-19 (dated by TCRdb to 2018 to 2021). Study-wide context: Samples covering the acute and convalescent phases of COVID-19 were provided by collaborators in the United States, Italy and Spain. The prospective study material was composed of cDNA or gDNA derived from T cells, B-cell-depleted T cells, or PBMCs. Subjects who had been exposed to COVID-19, were actively infected with it, or had recovered from it provided the deeply sampled blood TCRbeta repertoires that made up the dataset. The repertoires were released in a freely available public database intended as a resource for research on the immune response to SARS-CoV-2. Samples came from the ongoing ImmuneRACE study (first 160 participants) plus 1,254 subjects from 6 global collaborators. The sample metadata nearly always contained a de-identified subject ID, COVID-19 status, age in years and sex. Where HLA class I and class II types were available, the types were taken from metadata supplied by the sample provider, not from assay-based typing.

TCRbeta CDR3 regions were amplified from genomic DNA using the immunoSEQ Assay, a bias-controlled multiplex PCR. In the paper's pipeline: Within the assay, amplification of reference gene primers was used to estimate how many nucleated cells each sample contained. Sequence reads were collapsed and filtered to measure the absolute abundance of every unique TCRbeta CDR3 rearrangement. Productive Simpson clonality was computed per sample as the square root of Simpson's diversity index over productive rearrangements. TCRdb carries this immuneACCESS record with in-frame sequences only. Its versions omit some clonotypes, under half of them owing to an unresolved V gene in the studies checked, with the rest unexplained. Clonal size and the V and J genes are those of that table, whereas D and trimming came from the DNA. For this sample the table gives a few hundred thousand clones, of which under 90% were detected only once. 2.5% to 3% of the sample rests with the top ten.

In Seattle, one collaborating source enrolled patients while the infection was active and tracked those patients longitudinally over the course of disease. The collaborating institutions used their own protocols to collect whole blood in K2EDTA tubes. For TCRbeta analysis, collaborators shipped samples as frozen whole blood, isolated PBMCs, or DNA extracted from either of those sample types. The germline V gene provides CDR1 MNHEY and CDR2 SVGAGI. CDR3 length: 10 amino acids, cysteine to phenylalanine. The read is trimmed to its CDR3 DNA, 30 bases read in frame from base 1. The junction carries 10 bases between V and J, which are trimmed by 8 bases and 14 bases respectively. Study-level results and caveats: How much clinical and demographic metadata was included differed by source and by participant, and the metadata was provided uncurated.

The clonotype originates from a woman in her thirties with COVID-19, enrolled during active disease. The V and J genes are TRBV6-5 and TRBJ1-6; the D gene lacks a confident call. Specimen: peripheral blood. The DNA is TGTGCCAGCGGGGAGGTGTCCCTCCACTTT. Its amino acids are CASGEVSLHF.